These 3 T cell receptor beta chains were sequenced from one sample in a study of graft-versus-host responses after intestinal transplantation. Sequenced by immunoSEQ multiplex PCR; TCRdb stores in-frame clones only, minus some. The sample contains 15,000 to 20,000 clones, approximately 95% of which appear only once. The starting material was PBMCs, obtained 23 days after intestinal transplant. The source is a human patient who received an intestinal transplant, so some T cells may come from the graft donor.

The chain employs TRBV28 and TRBJ2-1; 10 bases line up with TRBD2. CDR1 MDHEN and CDR2 SYDVKM come from the germline V gene. This CDR3 is 19 amino acids long. J was trimmed by 0 bases and V by 0 bases; bases with no gene match: 8. The CDR3: CASSLWIEREGPSYNEQFF. The CDR3 nucleotides are TGTGCCAGCAGTTTATGGATCGAGCGGGAGGGCCCCTCCTACAATGAGCAGTTCTTC.

This chain connects TRBV6-6 to TRBJ1-5, with unresolved D. Germline V gives CDR1 MNHNY, CDR2 SVGAGI (reference sequence). The CDR3 sequence is 16 residues long. V lost 0 bases and J 1 base, leaving 10 bases between the germline ends. CDR3 loop: CASSYSLEISNQPQHF. The CDR3 DNA reads TGTGCCAGCAGTTACTCGTTAGAGATAAGCAATCAGCCCCAGCATTTT.

This rearrangement joins TRBV7-9 to TRBJ2-7; 7 bases agree with TRBD2. Germline CDR1 reads SEHNR; CDR2 reads FQNEAQ (reference sequence). V lost 1 base to trimming and J lost 3 bases; unmatched junction nucleotides: 3. The CDR3 consists of 14 residues. The CDR3 loop reads CASSLGGRGYEQYF. In DNA, the CDR3 is TGTGCCAGCAGCTTAGGCGGGAGAGGCTACGAGCAGTACTTC.